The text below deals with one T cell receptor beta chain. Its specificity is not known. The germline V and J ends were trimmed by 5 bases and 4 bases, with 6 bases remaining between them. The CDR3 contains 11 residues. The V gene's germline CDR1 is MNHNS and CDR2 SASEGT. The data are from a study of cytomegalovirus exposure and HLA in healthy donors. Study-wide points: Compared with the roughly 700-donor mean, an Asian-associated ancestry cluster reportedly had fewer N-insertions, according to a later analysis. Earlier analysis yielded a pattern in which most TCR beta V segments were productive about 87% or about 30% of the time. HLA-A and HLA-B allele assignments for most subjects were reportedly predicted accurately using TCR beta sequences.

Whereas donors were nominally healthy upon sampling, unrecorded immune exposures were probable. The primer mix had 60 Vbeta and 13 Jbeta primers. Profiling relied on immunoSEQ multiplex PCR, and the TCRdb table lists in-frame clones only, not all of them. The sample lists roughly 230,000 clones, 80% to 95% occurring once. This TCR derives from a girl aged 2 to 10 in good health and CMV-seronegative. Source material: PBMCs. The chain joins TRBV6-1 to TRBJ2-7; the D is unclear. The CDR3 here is CASSRQYEQYF. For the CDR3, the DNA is TGTGCCAGCAGTAGACAATACGAGCAGTACTTC.